This TCR beta chain appears in the sequencing data of a study of chemoradiotherapy in HPV16-positive cancers. Study in general: A couple of HPV16-positive patients' cells yielded candidate HPV-specific clones and common motifs.

This clone was observed a single time. Its antigen remains unidentified. Sequenced by immunoSEQ multiplex PCR; TCRdb stores in-frame clones only, minus some. The sample gives 20,000 to 25,000 clones, less than 90% of which show up once; 4.5% is in the top ten. V shed 8 bases and J shed 0 bases, with 16 bases lying between them. Germline values: CDR1 SGHVS, CDR2 FQNEAQ. There are 16 residues in the CDR3. Study results and caveats: Better recurrence-free survival went with HPV-responsive T-cell expansion in HPV16-positive patients.

The sample here was blood, taken from a patient who underwent chemoradiotherapy. This clonotype originated in a human donor with HPV-associated anogenital cancer. The rearrangement joins TRBV7-8 to TRBJ2-2; tentative D call: TRBD1 (5 bases). The CDR3 bases are TGTGCCAGCCCCCAGCAAGGGGCGTCGAACACCGGGGAGCTGTTTTTT. It yields the protein CASPQQGASNTGELFF.